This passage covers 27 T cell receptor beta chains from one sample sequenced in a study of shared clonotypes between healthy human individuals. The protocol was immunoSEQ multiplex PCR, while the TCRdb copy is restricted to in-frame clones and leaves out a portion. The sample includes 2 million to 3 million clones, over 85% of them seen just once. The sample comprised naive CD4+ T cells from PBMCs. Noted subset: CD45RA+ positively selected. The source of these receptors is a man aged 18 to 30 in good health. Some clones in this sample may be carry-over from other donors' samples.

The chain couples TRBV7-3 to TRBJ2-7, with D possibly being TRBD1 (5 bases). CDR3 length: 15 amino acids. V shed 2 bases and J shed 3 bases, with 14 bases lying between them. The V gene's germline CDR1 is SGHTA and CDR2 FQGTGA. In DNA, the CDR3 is TGTGCCAGCAGCTTATACCAGGGAAGGATCTACGAGCAGTACTTC. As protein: CASSLYQGRIYEQYF.

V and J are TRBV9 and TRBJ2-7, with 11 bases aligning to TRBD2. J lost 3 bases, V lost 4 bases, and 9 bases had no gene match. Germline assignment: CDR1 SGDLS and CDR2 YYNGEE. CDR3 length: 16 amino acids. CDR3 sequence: CASSSTGTSGIYEQYF. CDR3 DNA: TGTGCCAGCAGCTCGACCGGGACTAGCGGTATCTACGAGCAGTACTTC.

CDR3 loop: CASSQGAGGITGELFF. The CDR3, as DNA: TGCGCCAGCAGCCAAGGAGCGGGAGGCATCACCGGGGAGCTGTTTTTT. The chain is built from TRBV4-3 and TRBJ2-2, with TRBD2 identical over 9 bases. V lost 1 base to trimming and J lost 4 bases; unmatched junction nucleotides: 4. The CDR3 extends over 16 amino acids. CDR1 LGHNA and CDR2 YSLEER come from the germline V gene.

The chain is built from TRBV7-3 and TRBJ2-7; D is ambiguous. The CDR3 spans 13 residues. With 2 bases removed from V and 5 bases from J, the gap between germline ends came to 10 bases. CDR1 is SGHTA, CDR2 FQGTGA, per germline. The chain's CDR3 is CASSLSPVDEQYF. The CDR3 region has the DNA TGTGCCAGCAGCTTATCCCCAGTGGACGAGCAGTACTTC.

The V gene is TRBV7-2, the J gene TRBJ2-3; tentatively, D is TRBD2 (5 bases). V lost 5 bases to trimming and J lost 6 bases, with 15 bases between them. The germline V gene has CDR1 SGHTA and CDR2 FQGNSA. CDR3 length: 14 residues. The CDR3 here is CASSPHQAGDTQYF. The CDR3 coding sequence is TGTGCCAGCAGCCCCCACCAGGCGGGTGATACGCAGTATTTT.

The chain's CDR3 is CASSPEGHRFYGYTF. In nucleotides, the CDR3 is TGTGCCAGCAGCCCAGAGGGACACAGGTTCTATGGCTACACCTTC. The gene calls are TRBV14 and TRBJ1-2; D may be TRBD1 (6 bases). With 4 bases removed from V and 4 bases from J, the gap between germline ends came to 16 bases. There are 15 residues in the CDR3. Germline CDR1 reads SGHDN; CDR2 reads FVKESK.

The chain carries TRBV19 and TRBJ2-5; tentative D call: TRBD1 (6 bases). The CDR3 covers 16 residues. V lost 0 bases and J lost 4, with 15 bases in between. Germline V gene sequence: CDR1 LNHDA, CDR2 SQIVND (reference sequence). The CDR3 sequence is CASSIDAHRVLETQYF. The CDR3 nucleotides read TGTGCCAGTAGTATAGATGCTCACAGGGTTTTAGAGACCCAGTACTTC.

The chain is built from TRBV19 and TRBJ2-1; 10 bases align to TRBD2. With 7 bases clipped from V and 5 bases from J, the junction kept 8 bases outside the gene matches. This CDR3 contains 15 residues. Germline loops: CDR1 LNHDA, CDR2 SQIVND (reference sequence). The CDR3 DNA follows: TGTGCCAGTACTTTGGGGCTAGCGGGAGACAATGAGCAGTTCTTC. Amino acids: CASTLGLAGDNEQFF.

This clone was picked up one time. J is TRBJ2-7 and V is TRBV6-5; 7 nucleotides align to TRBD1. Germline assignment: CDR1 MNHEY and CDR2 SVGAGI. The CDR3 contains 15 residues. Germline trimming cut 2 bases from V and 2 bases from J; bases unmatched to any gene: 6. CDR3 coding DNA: TGTGCCAGCAGTTACAATCGGGACAGAACCTACGAGCAGTACTTC. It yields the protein CASSYNRDRTYEQYF.

CDR3 bases: TGTGCCAGCAGCTTAGGAAAGGGACAGTATTTTTCTGTTGAGCAGTTCTTC. It encodes CASSLGKGQYFSVEQFF. V gene TRBV7-8 combines with J gene TRBJ2-1; 7 bases match TRBD1. The germline CDR1 and CDR2 sequences are SGHVS and FQNEAQ. The CDR3 consists of 17 residues. J gave up 9 bases and V 1 base, and 15 bases lay outside the gene matches.

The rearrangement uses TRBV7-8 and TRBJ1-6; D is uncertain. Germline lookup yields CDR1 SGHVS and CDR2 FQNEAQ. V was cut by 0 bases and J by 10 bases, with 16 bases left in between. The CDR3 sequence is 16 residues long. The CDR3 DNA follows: TGTGCCAGCAGCTTAGCGCTCGGGGAGTCCCCGTCACCCCTCCACTTT. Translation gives CASSLALGESPSPLHF.

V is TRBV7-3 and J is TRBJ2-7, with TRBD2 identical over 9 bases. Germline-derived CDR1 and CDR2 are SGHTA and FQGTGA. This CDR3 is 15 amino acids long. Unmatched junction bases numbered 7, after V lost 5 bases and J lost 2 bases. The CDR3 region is CASSLERGVPYEQYF. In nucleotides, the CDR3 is TGTGCCAGCAGCCTGGAGCGGGGGGTCCCCTACGAGCAGTACTTC. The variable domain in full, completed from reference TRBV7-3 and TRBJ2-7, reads GAGVSQTPSNKVTEKGKYVELRCDPISGHTALYWYRQSLGQGPEFLIYFQGTGAADDSGLPNDRFFAVRPEGSVSTLKIQRTERGDSAVYLCASSLERGVPYEQYFGPGTRLTVT.

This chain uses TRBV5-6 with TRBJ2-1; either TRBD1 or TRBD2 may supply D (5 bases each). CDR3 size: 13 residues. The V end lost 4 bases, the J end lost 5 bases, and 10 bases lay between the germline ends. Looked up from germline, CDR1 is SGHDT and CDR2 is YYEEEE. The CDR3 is CASSPGPDNEQFF. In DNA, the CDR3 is TGTGCCAGCAGCCCGGGACCCGACAATGAGCAGTTCTTC.

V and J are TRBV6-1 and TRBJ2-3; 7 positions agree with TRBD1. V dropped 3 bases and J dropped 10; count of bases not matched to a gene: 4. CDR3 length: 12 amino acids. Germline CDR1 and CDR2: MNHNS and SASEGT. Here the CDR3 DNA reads TGTGCCAGCAGTGAGACAGGGATTGCGCAGTATTTT. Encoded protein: CASSETGIAQYF.

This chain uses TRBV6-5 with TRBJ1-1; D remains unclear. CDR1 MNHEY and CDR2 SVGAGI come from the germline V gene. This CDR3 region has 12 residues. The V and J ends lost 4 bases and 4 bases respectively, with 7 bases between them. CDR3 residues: CASSSLGTEAFF. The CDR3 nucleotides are TGTGCCAGCAGTTCCTTAGGCACTGAAGCTTTCTTT.

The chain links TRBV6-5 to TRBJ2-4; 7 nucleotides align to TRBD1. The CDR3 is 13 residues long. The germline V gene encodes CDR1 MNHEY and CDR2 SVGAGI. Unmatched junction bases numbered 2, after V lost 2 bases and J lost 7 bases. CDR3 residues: CASSYEGGNIQYF. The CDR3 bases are TGTGCCAGCAGTTACGAAGGGGGCAACATTCAGTACTTC.

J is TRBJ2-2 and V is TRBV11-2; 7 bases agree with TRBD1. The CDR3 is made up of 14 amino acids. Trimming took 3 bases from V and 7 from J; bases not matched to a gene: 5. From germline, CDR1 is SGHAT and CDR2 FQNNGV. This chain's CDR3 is CASSFSGQVGELFF. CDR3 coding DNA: TGTGCCAGCAGCTTTTCCGGACAGGTCGGGGAGCTGTTTTTT.

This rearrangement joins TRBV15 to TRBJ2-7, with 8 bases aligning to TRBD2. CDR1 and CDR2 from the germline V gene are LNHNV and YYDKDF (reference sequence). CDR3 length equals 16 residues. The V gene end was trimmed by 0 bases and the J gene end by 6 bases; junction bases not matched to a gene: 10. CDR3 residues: CATSRDGAGGRFEQYF. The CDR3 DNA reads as TGTGCCACCAGCAGAGATGGGGCGGGAGGTAGATTCGAGCAGTACTTC.

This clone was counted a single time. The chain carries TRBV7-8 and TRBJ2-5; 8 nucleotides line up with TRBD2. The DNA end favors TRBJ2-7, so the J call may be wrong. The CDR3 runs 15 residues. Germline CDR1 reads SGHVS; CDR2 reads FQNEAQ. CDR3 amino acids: CASSLTGGSSYEQYF. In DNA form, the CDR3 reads TGTGCCAGCAGCTTAACGGGAGGGAGCTCCTACGAGCAGTACTTC.

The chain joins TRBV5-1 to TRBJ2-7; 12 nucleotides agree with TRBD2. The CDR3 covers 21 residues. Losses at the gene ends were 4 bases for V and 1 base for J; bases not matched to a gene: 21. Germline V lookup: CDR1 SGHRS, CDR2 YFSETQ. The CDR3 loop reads CASSDLSRPGTSGRYSYEQYF. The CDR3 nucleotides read TGCGCCAGCAGCGACCTCAGCCGACCGGGTACTAGCGGGAGGTATTCCTACGAGCAGTACTTC. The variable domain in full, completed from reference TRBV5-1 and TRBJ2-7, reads KAGVTQTPRYLIKTRGQQVTLSCSPISGHRSVSWYQQTPGQGLQFLFEYFSETQRNKGNFPGRFSGRQFSNSRSEMNVSTLELGDSALYLCASSDLSRPGTSGRYSYEQYFGPGTRLTVT.

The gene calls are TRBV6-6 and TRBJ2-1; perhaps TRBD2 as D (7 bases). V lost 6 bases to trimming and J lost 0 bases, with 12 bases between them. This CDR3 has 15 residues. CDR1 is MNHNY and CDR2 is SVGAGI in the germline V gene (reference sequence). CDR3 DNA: TGTGCCAGCAGGGGGGGGCGGAACTCCTACAATGAGCAGTTCTTC. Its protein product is CASRGGRNSYNEQFF.

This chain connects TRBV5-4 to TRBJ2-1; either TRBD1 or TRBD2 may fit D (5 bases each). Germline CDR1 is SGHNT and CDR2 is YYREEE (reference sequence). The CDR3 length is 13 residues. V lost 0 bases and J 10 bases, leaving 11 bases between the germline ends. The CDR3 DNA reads TGTGCCAGCAGCTTGGAGGGGAGCTTAGAGCAGTTCTTC. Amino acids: CASSLEGSLEQFF.

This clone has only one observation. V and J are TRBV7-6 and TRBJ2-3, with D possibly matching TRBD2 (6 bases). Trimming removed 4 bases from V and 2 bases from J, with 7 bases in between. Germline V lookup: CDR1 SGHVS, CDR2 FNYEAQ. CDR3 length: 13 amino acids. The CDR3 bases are TGTGCCAGCAGCTGGGGGGACACAGATACGCAGTATTTT. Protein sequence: CASSWGDTDTQYF.

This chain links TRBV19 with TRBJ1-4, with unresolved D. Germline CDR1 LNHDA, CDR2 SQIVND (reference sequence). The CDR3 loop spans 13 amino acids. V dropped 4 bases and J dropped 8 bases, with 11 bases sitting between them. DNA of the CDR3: TGTGCCAGTAGTAGTAGCACCGGAGAAAAACTGTTTTTT. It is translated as CASSSSTGEKLFF. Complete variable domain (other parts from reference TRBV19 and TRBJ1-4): DGGITQSPKYLFRKEGQNVTLSCEQNLNHDAMYWYRQDPGQGLRLIYYSQIVNDFQKGDIAEGYSVSREKKESFPLTVTSAQKNPTAFYLCASSSSTGEKLFFGSGTQLSVL.

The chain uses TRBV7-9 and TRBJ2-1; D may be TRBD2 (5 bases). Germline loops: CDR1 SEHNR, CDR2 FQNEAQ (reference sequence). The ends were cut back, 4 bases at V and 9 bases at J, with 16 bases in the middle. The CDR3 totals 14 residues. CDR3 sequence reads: CASSSYGSLGEQFF. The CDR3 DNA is TGTGCCAGCAGCTCGTATGGGAGTCTAGGTGAGCAGTTCTTC.

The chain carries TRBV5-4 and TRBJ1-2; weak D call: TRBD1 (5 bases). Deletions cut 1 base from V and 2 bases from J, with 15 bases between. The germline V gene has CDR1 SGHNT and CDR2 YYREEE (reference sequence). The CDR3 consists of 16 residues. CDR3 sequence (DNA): TGTGCCAGCAGCTTGTATTCAGGGAGAAGGAACTATGGCTACACCTTC. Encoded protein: CASSLYSGRRNYGYTF. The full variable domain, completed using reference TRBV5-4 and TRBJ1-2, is ETGVTQSPTHLIKTRGQQVTLRCSSQSGHNTVSWYQQALGQGPQFIFQYYREEENGRGNFPPRFSGLQFPNYSSELNVNALELDDSALYLCASSLYSGRRNYGYTFGSGTRLTVV.

CDR3 bases: TGTGCCAGCAGCTCCCCTAGGATCATGAACACTGAAGCTTTCTTT. It codes for CASSSPRIMNTEAFF. The chain couples TRBV5-6 to TRBJ1-1; D is unresolved. The germline V gene encodes CDR1 SGHDT and CDR2 YYEEEE. The CDR3 contains 15 residues. V dropped 3 bases and J dropped 0 bases, with 12 bases sitting between them.